One sample yielded the 9 T cell receptor beta chains listed below, sequenced in a study of cytomegalovirus exposure and HLA in healthy donors (dated by TCRdb to the late 2010s). Library preparation employed the immunoSEQ multiplex PCR assay. A mixture of 60 forward primers for TCR Vbeta segments and 13 reverse primers for TCR Jbeta segments was used in the multiplex PCR. TCRdb took over this immuneACCESS table, retaining in-frame rearrangements with V and J assigned. Such tables are incomplete; in checked studies, under half of the missing clones stem from an unresolved V gene, and the remainder is unexplained. The sample records about 160,000 clones, 80% to 90% of which are singletons. The leading ten clones occupy under 8% of the sample. Sequenced material: PBMCs. The receptors were gathered from a man aged 50-60 years in good health and CMV-seropositive.

Of note for this clone: At one end the junction does not follow the germline gene, possibly because of a read error. The chain carries TRBV7-7 and TRBJ2-2, with 11 bases lining up with TRBD2. The CDR3 length is 16 residues. Germline assignment: CDR1 SSHAT and CDR2 FNYEAQ (reference sequence). CDR3 nucleotides: TGTGCTAGCAGCGACGGGGCTAGCGGGAGGACCGGGGAGCTGTTTTTT. Protein: CASSDGASGRTGELFF.

The chain links TRBV6-6 to TRBJ1-2, with TRBD1 identical over 8 bases. Germline V gene sequence: CDR1 MNHNY, CDR2 SVGAGI (reference sequence). The CDR3 contains 15 residues. V shed 5 bases, J shed 4 bases, and the junction held 9 bases outside the gene matches. The CDR3 DNA sequence: TGTGCCAGCAGTGGCCAGGGGACAGGCGGCTATGGCTACACCTTC. It is translated as CASSGQGTGGYGYTF.

The chain recombines TRBV2 with TRBJ1-2; 10 bases agree with TRBD1. The CDR3 runs 13 residues. Germline CDR1 and CDR2: SNHLY and FYNNEI. Germline trimming cut 5 bases from V and 8 bases from J; bases unmatched to any gene: 5. CDR3 amino acids: CASSSTGGDGYTF. DNA for the CDR3: TGTGCCAGCAGTTCGACAGGGGGCGACGGCTACACCTTC.

The chain is built from TRBV5-6 and TRBJ1-1; a possible D gene is TRBD1 (6 bases). The CDR3 loop spans 15 amino acids. V was shortened by 4 bases and J by 1 base, with 14 bases between the two germline ends. CDR1 SGHDT and CDR2 YYEEEE come from the germline V gene. CDR3 DNA sequence: TGTGCCAGCAGCGATACAGGGAAACCGAACACTGAAGCTTTCTTT. Protein: CASSDTGKPNTEAFF. Combining the CDR3 with reference TRBV5-6 and TRBJ1-1 gives the whole variable domain DAGVTQSPTHLIKTRGQQVTLRCSPKSGHDTVSWYQQALGQGPQFIFQYYEEEERQRGNFPDRFSGHQFPNYSSELNVNALLLGDSALYLCASSDTGKPNTEAFFGQGTRLTVV.

The genes are TRBV5-1 and TRBJ1-4, with TRBD1 matching over 7 bases. Germline-derived CDR1 and CDR2 are SGHRS and YFSETQ. V lost 4 bases and J lost 5; bases outside the gene matches: 5. This CDR3 contains 14 residues. The CDR3 sequence: CASSRQGPNEKLFF. The CDR3 DNA reads as TGCGCCAGCAGCCGACAGGGCCCGAATGAAAAACTGTTTTTT.

The V gene is TRBV27, the J gene TRBJ2-5; 9 bases line up with TRBD2. Germline V CDR1 and CDR2: MNHEY, SMNVEV (reference sequence). V trimming: 3 bases; J trimming: 5 bases; junction bases outside the gene matches: 13. The CDR3 runs 17 residues. CDR3 DNA: TGTGCCAGCAGTTTTACGGCGACTATAGCGGGGGATGAGACCCAGTACTTC. The encoded protein is CASSFTATIAGDETQYF.

This rearrangement joins TRBV28 to TRBJ2-4, with 9 bases that match TRBD1. The germline gives CDR1 MDHEN, CDR2 SYDVKM. The CDR3 has 14 amino acids. With V trimmed by 4 bases and J by 8 bases, 6 bases remained unmatched. The CDR3 DNA reads TGTGCCAGCAGTTCCGGACAGGGGAACGACATTCAGTACTTC. Encoded protein: CASSSGQGNDIQYF.

The chain joins TRBV5-1 to TRBJ2-1, with 11 bases matching TRBD2. This CDR3 has 16 residues. The germline gives CDR1 SGHRS, CDR2 YFSETQ. Trimming removed 1 base from V and 7 bases from J; junction bases left unmatched: 7. This chain's CDR3 is CASSLSLAGGGNEQFF. The DNA of the CDR3 is TGCGCCAGCAGCTTGTCCTTAGCGGGAGGGGGGAATGAGCAGTTCTTC.

The chain links TRBV10-3 to TRBJ1-1; D gene ambiguous. Trimming shortened V by 4 bases and J by 6 bases, and 12 bases separated the two germline ends. From germline, CDR1 is ENHRY and CDR2 SYGVKD. CDR3 length: 13 amino acids. In nucleotides, the CDR3 is TGTGCCATCAGTGCAGGCAGGTTAGCTGAAGCTTTCTTT. It codes for CAISAGRLAEAFF.